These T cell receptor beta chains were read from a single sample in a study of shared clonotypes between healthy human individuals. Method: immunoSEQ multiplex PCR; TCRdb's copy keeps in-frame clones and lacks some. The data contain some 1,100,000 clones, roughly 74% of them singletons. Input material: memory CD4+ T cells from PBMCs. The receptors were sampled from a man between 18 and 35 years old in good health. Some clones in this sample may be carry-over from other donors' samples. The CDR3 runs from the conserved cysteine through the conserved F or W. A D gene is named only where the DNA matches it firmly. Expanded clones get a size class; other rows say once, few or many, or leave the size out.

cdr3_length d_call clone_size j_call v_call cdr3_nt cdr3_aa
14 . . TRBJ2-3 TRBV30 TGTGCCTGGAGTGTAGGGCTGTCAGAAGATACGCAGTATTTT CAWSVGLSEDTQYF
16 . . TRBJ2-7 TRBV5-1 TGCGCCAGCAGCTCGGGGGCGGACTCACTCTCCTACGAGCAGTACTTC CASSSGADSLSYEQYF
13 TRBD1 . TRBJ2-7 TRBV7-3 TGTGCCAGCAGCCCCTCAGGGGGCTACGAGCAGTACTTC CASSPSGGYEQYF
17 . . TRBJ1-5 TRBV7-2 TGTGCCAGCAGCCGAGGCCCAATCCTCATGGGCAATCAGCCCCAGCATTTT CASSRGPILMGNQPQHF
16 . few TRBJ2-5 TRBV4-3 TGCGCCAGCAGCGCTACGTACCTAGGGGTCGGTGAGACCCAGTACTTC CASSATYLGVGETQYF
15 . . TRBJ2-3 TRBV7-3 TGTGCCAGCAGCTTAAGGGGCCTACGCACAGATACGCAGTATTTT CASSLRGLRTDTQYF
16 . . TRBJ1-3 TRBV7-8 TGTGCCAGCAGCTTAAAAAGGCAGTTCTCTGGAAACACCATATATTTT CASSLKRQFSGNTIYF
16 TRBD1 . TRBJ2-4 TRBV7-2 TGTGCCAGCAGCTTAGTAACGGGACAGGGTTTGAACATTCAGTACTTC CASSLVTGQGLNIQYF
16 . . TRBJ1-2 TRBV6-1 TGTGCCAGCAGCGAAGGATCGGCACCCAAAAGGGGTGGCTACACCTTC CASSEGSAPKRGGYTF
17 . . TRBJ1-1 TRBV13 TGTGCCAGCAGCTTAGAGTTAAATGCCCTAACGAACACTGAAGCTTTCTTT CASSLELNALTNTEAFF
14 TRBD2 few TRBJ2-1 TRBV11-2 TGTGCCAGCAGCTTGGGCGGGGGGCCGACCCAGCAGTTCTTC CASSLGGGPTQQFF
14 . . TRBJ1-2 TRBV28 TGTGCCAGCAGTAGGGTTTTCGCTAACTATGGCTACACCTTC CASSRVFANYGYTF
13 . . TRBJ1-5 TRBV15 TGTGCCACCAGCAGAGACGGGGATCAGCCCCAGCATTTT CATSRDGDQPQHF
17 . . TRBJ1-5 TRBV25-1 TGTGCCAGCAGTGAAGGAGCAGGTAGGGGAGGCAATCAGCCCCAGCATTTT CASSEGAGRGGNQPQHF